Listed below are T cell receptor beta chains from one sample, sequenced in a study of vaccination and CD4 T cells after COVID-19. Each CDR3 protein is one row after TCRdb ran MiXCR on the PCR reads. Among around 21,000 distinct CDR3 sequences listed, around 52% were seen once. No antigen has been identified for these receptors. The sequencing sample was made of CD4+ T cells from blood, cultured in vitro. The receptor source for this set is a human donor who had recovered from COVID-19. Both conserved end residues are part of each CDR3. The order of the fields is V gene, J gene, clone size, D gene, CDR3 protein, CDR3 DNA. D genes are given only for firm matches. Clone size is given for some rows only: seen once, a few or many times, or a class if the clone is expanded.

TRBV6-1	TRBJ2-1	.	.	CASSPAELEQFF	TGTGCCAGCAGTCCCGCGGAGTTAGAGCAGTTCTTC
TRBV7-3	TRBJ1-5	.	TRBD1	CASSSGQGHQPQHF	TGTGCCAGCAGCTCCGGACAGGGGCATCAGCCCCAGCATTTT
TRBV20-1	TRBJ1-1	.	.	CSASRGQGRPPEAFF	TGCAGTGCTTCTCGGGGGCAGGGGCGCCCCCCTGAAGCTTTCTTT
TRBV2	TRBJ2-5	.	.	CASSEAETQYF	TGTGCCAGCAGTGAAGCGGAGACCCAGTACTTC
TRBV11-2	TRBJ2-5	.	TRBD1	CASSFRPTGGREETQYF	TGTGCCAGCAGCTTCCGCCCTACAGGGGGCAGAGAAGAGACCCAGTACTTC
TRBV20-1	TRBJ2-5	few	.	CSARDHEQGETQYF	TGCAGTGCTAGAGATCATGAACAGGGAGAGACCCAGTACTTC
TRBV5-1	TRBJ1-2	.	TRBD1	CASSLGTGMGYGYTF	TGCGCCAGCAGCTTGGGGACAGGGATGGGTTATGGCTACACCTTC
TRBV6-2/TRBV6-3	TRBJ1-2	few	.	CASREQVLDGYTF	TGTGCCAGCAGGGAACAGGTTTTGGATGGCTACACCTTC
TRBV10-3	TRBJ2-5	.	TRBD2	CAISQTSGSRETQYF	TGTGCCATCAGCCAGACTAGCGGGAGTCGAGAGACCCAGTACTTC
TRBV6-1	TRBJ1-1	once	.	CASSEQVEAFF	TGTGCCAGCAGTGAACAGGTTGAAGCTTTCTTT
TRBV10-3	TRBJ2-1	few	.	CAITPDGSYNEQFF	TGTGCCATCACACCGGACGGATCTTACAATGAGCAGTTCTTC
TRBV6-1	TRBJ2-7	.	TRBD2	CASSELAGMAYEQYF	TGTGCCAGCAGTGAACTAGCGGGGATGGCCTACGAGCAGTACTTC
TRBV7-3	TRBJ2-1	.	TRBD2	CASSSRAGDRYNEQFF	TGTGCCAGCAGCTCGAGGGCGGGAGATCGGTACAATGAGCAGTTCTTC
TRBV12-5	TRBJ2-1	.	TRBD2	CASGLDGGALSYNEQFF	TGTGCTAGTGGTTTGGACGGGGGGGCCCTGTCCTACAATGAGCAGTTCTTC
TRBV28	TRBJ1-1	.	TRBD1	CASSRTWDRGNTEAFF	TGTGCCAGCAGTCGAACATGGGACAGGGGGAACACTGAAGCTTTCTTT
TRBV15	TRBJ1-4	.	TRBD1	CATERQGLGEKLFF	TGTGCCACAGAGAGACAGGGACTTGGAGAAAAACTGTTTTTT
TRBV10-1	TRBJ1-5	.	.	CATPTHRQPQHF	TGCGCCACCCCGACGCATCGTCAGCCCCAGCATTTT
TRBV5-1	TRBJ2-3	.	TRBD2	CASSRGLAGDASTDTQYF	TGCGCCAGCAGCCGGGGACTAGCGGGGGACGCTAGCACAGATACGCAGTATTTT
TRBV6-1	TRBJ2-1	.	.	CASSGRGVEQFF	TGTGCCAGCAGTGGAAGAGGAGTCGAGCAGTTCTTC
TRBV6-1	TRBJ2-1	.	.	CASSTGVPLDEQFF	TGTGCCAGCAGTACCGGGGTACCCCTCGATGAGCAGTTCTTC
TRBV7-3	TRBJ2-5	.	.	CASSLGPRGAQETQYF	TGTGCCAGCAGCTTAGGTCCAAGGGGGGCCCAAGAGACCCAGTACTTC
TRBV18	TRBJ1-2	.	.	CASSPSPPGTYGYTF	TGTGCCAGCTCACCTTCCCCCCCAGGGACCTATGGCTACACCTTC
TRBV20-1	TRBJ2-5	few	.	CSARPPWGGETQYF	TGCAGTGCTAGGCCCCCATGGGGTGGAGAGACCCAGTACTTC
TRBV19	TRBJ2-2	.	.	CASSIAANTGELFF	TGTGCCAGTAGTATAGCGGCGAACACCGGGGAGCTGTTTTTT
TRBV27	TRBJ1-1	few	.	CASSLLAGTEAFF	TGTGCCAGCAGTTTATTAGCCGGGACTGAAGCTTTCTTT
TRBV6-1	TRBJ2-2	once	.	CASSDVYSQAGELFF	TGTGCCAGCAGTGACGTTTATTCCCAGGCGGGGGAGCTGTTTTTT
TRBV2	TRBJ2-7	.	.	CASRDPDYQRGSQYF	TGTGCCAGCAGGGACCCTGACTATCAGCGTGGTTCGCAGTACTTC
TRBV6-1	TRBJ1-2	.	TRBD1	CASSPGQTFYRYTF	TGTGCCAGCAGCCCGGGACAGACCTTTTATCGCTACACCTTC
TRBV11-3	TRBJ2-1	.	.	CASSDLLMEYNEQFF	TGTGCCAGCAGCGACTTATTGATGGAGTACAATGAGCAGTTCTTC
TRBV6-4	TRBJ2-1	.	TRBD2	CASSARGLADNEQFF	TGTGCCAGCAGCGCCCGAGGACTAGCTGACAATGAGCAGTTCTTC
TRBV19	TRBJ1-6	.	.	CASSIGSYSPLHF	TGTGCCAGTAGTATAGGTAGCTACTCACCCCTCCACTTT
TRBV6-1	TRBJ1-2	.	.	CASSSRVGENYGYTF	TGTGCCAGCAGCTCCCGGGTAGGCGAAAACTATGGCTACACCTTC
TRBV5-4	TRBJ2-5	.	.	CASSLGSKETQYF	TGTGCCAGCAGCTTAGGGAGCAAGGAGACCCAGTACTTC
TRBV20-1	TRBJ2-7	few	TRBD1	CSARVGTGWEQYF	TGCAGTGCTAGAGTAGGGACAGGGTGGGAGCAGTACTTC
TRBV12-3/TRBV12-4	TRBJ2-3	.	.	CASSFGTQYF	TGTGCCAGCAGTTTCGGTACGCAGTATTTT
TRBV21-1	TRBJ1-5	few	.	CASSKADNSNQPQHF	TGTGCCAGCAGCAAAGCAGACAATAGCAATCAGCCCCAGCATTTT
TRBV25-1	TRBJ1-2	.	TRBD1	CASSGWTGGADYGYTF	TGTGCTAGCAGTGGATGGACAGGGGGCGCAGACTATGGCTACACCTTC
TRBV11-3	TRBJ1-3	.	.	CASSLDRESTIYF	TGTGCCAGCAGCTTAGATCGAGAAAGCACCATATATTTT
TRBV12-3/TRBV12-4	TRBJ1-2	.	.	CASSFDTPTGYGYTF	TGTGCCAGCAGTTTCGACACCCCGACTGGGTATGGCTACACCTTC
TRBV6-5	TRBJ2-7	.	TRBD2	CASSYGLADSYEQYF	TGTGCCAGCAGTTACGGACTAGCGGATTCATACGAGCAGTACTTC
TRBV6-1	TRBJ2-2	.	TRBD1	CASSHTGGANTGELFF	TGTGCCAGCAGCCACACAGGGGGCGCGAACACCGGGGAGCTGTTTTTT
TRBV7-9	TRBJ2-1	.	.	CASSLLARGTNEQFF	TGTGCCAGCAGCTTATTGGCCCGGGGAACGAATGAGCAGTTCTTC
TRBV20-1	TRBJ1-4	.	.	CSAIEGSANEKLFF	TGCAGTGCTATTGAGGGGTCGGCTAATGAAAAACTGTTTTTT
TRBV7-2	TRBJ2-5	.	.	CASSLGVGQQETQYF	TGTGCCAGCAGCTTAGGCGTTGGACAGCAAGAGACCCAGTACTTC